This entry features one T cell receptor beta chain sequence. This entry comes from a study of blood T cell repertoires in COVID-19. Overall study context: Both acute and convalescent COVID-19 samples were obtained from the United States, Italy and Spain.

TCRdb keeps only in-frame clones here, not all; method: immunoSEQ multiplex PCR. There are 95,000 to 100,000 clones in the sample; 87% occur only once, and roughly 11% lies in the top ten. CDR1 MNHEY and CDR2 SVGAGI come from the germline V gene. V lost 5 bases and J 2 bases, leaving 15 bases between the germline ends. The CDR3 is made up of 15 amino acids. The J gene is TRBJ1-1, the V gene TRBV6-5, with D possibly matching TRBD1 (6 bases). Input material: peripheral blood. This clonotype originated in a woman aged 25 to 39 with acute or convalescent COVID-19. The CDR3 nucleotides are TGTGCCAGCAGTCAGAGGTCAGGGGCTAACACTGAAGCTTTCTTT. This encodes CASSQRSGANTEAFF.